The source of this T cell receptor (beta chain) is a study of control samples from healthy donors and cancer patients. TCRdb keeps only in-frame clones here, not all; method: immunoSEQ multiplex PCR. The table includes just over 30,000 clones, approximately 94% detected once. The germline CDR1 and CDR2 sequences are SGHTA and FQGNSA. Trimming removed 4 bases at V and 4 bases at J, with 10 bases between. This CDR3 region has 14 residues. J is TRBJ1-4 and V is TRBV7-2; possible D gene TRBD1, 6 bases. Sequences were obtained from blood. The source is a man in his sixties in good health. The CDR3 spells CASSSGQLNEKLFF. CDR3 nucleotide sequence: TGTGCCAGCAGCTCCGGACAGCTTAATGAAAAACTGTTTTTT.